This record covers a single T cell receptor (beta chain). This table comes from immunoSEQ multiplex PCR, and its TCRdb copy is limited to in-frame clones, with some not included. In the table there are approximately 400,000 clones, around 88% of which are singletons. These data originate in a study of blood T cell repertoires in COVID-19. Sequencing was done on a sample of peripheral blood. This clonotype originated in a woman between 50 and 59 years old with COVID-19, enrolled during active disease.

The CDR3 nucleotides read TGCGCCAGCAGCTTACAGGGAATCTATGGCTACACCTTC. Its protein is CASSLQGIYGYTF. The chain combines TRBV5-1 with TRBJ1-2; D might be TRBD1 (6 bases). CDR3 length: 13 amino acids. Trimming pared 2 bases from V and 4 bases from J, leaving 9 bases between. The germline CDR1 and CDR2 sequences are SGHRS and YFSETQ.